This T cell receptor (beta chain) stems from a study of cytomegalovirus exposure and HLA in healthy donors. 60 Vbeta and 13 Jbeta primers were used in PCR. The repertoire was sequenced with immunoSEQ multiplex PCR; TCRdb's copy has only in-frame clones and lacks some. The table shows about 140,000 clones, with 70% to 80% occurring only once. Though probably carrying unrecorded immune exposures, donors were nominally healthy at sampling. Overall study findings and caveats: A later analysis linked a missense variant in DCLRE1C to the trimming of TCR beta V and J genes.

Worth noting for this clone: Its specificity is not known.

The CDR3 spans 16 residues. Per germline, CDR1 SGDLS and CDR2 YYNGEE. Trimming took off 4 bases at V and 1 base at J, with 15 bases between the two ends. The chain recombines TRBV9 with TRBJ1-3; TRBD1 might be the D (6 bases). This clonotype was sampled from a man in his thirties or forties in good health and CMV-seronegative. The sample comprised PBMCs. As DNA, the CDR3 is TGTGCCAGCAGCACATCCGGGACACCATCTGGAAACACCATATATTTT. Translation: CASSTSGTPSGNTIYF.